Described below is a single TCR beta chain sequence and its context. Researchers ran the PCR with 60 Vbeta and 13 Jbeta primers. Clones were sequenced by immunoSEQ multiplex PCR, and TCRdb holds only the in-frame ones, with some missing. The table includes about 200,000 clones, more than 65% detected once. This sample was taken from a study of cytomegalovirus exposure and HLA in healthy donors. V was shortened by 0 bases and J by 6 bases, with 13 bases between the two germline ends. CDR1 is SGDLS and CDR2 is YYNGEE in the germline V gene. The CDR3 runs to 15 residues. The sequenced sample consisted of PBMCs. The rearrangement links TRBV9 to TRBJ2-1; D is perhaps TRBD2 (6 bases). The TCR was taken from a man in his fifties in good health and CMV-seronegative. As DNA, the CDR3 is TGTGCCAGCAGCGTAGAGGAGGGGAGGCTCAATGAGCAGTTCTTC. It specifies CASSVEEGRLNEQFF.